The 31 T cell receptor beta chains presented below share a single source sample, sequenced in a study of control samples from healthy donors and cancer patients (TCRdb year 2020). Library generation was performed with the immunoSEQ multiplex PCR assay. TCRdb carries this immuneACCESS record with in-frame sequences only. Its versions omit some clonotypes, under half of them owing to an unresolved V gene in the studies checked, with the rest unexplained. The sample yields around 95,000 clones; more than 85% were counted once. 18% of the sample goes to the ten largest clones. Sequencing was carried out using blood. All receptors come from a woman between 50 and 59 years old in good health.

This rearrangement joins TRBV5-1 to TRBJ1-3; no clear D gene. With 6 bases removed from V and 0 bases from J, the gap between germline ends came to 16 bases. CDR3 length: 16 amino acids. Per the germline V gene, CDR1 is SGHRS and CDR2 is YFSETQ. CDR3 DNA sequence: TGCGCCAGCAACCGAGGAGGAGGAGGCTCTGGAAACACCATATATTTT. Translating gives CASNRGGGGSGNTIYF.

The J gene is TRBJ2-5, the V gene TRBV5-6, with 9 bases lining up with TRBD1. Looked up from germline, CDR1 is SGHDT and CDR2 is YYEEEE. This CDR3 has 14 residues. Trimming cost V 1 base and J 5 bases; bases outside gene matches: 3. CDR3 in DNA: TGTGCCAGCAGCTTGTTTGGGACAGGGGAGACCCAGTACTTC. Its protein is CASSLFGTGETQYF.

The chain links TRBV7-3 to TRBJ1-1, with D perhaps matching TRBD1 (6 bases). CDR3 length: 17 residues. Germline CDR1 and CDR2: SGHTA and FQGTGA. Deletions cut 1 base from V and 2 bases from J, with 17 bases between. The CDR3 reads CASSLRGRGGGNTEAFF. The CDR3 DNA is TGTGCCAGCAGCTTAAGAGGCAGGGGAGGGGGTAACACTGAAGCTTTCTTT.

V is TRBV5-1 and J is TRBJ1-1; D uncertain. Germline CDR1 and CDR2: SGHRS and YFSETQ. The CDR3 spans 13 residues. Trimming took off 4 bases at V and 2 bases at J, with 9 bases between the two ends. The CDR3: CASSPTLNTEAFF. CDR3 bases: TGCGCCAGCAGCCCTACACTAAACACTGAAGCTTTCTTT.

The chain recombines TRBV10-1 with TRBJ2-7; D may match TRBD1 or TRBD2 (5 bases each). Germline V gene lookup returns CDR1 WNHNN and CDR2 SYGVQD (reference sequence). V dropped 0 bases and J dropped 5 bases, with 11 bases sitting between them. The CDR3 covers 14 residues. Written as DNA, the CDR3 is TGCGCCAGCAGTGAGTCGTGGGGGTCGGACGAGCAGTACTTC. Its protein product is CASSESWGSDEQYF.

This sequence joins TRBV5-4 and TRBJ1-1; D is perhaps TRBD1 (5 bases). Trimming pared 0 bases from V and 4 bases from J, leaving 13 bases between. The CDR3 contains 15 residues. From germline, CDR1 is SGHNT and CDR2 YYREEE (reference sequence). The CDR3 region has the DNA TGTGCCAGCAGCTTGGGACTCTTGGGACTCACTGAAGCTTTCTTT. Protein product: CASSLGLLGLTEAFF.

The chain combines TRBV11-2 with TRBJ2-2; D may match TRBD1 or TRBD2 (5 bases each). Trimming took 3 bases from V and 8 from J, leaving 10 bases between them. From germline, CDR1 is SGHAT and CDR2 FQNNGV. This CDR3 comprises 13 residues. The CDR3 sequence is CASSFEGLGELFF. The DNA of the CDR3 is TGTGCCAGCAGCTTCGAGGGGCTAGGGGAGCTGTTTTTT.

To note about this clone: Different DNA sequences within this sample yield the same CDR3. V is TRBV15 and J is TRBJ2-2; no definite D call. Germline loops: CDR1 LNHNV, CDR2 YYDKDF (reference sequence). The CDR3 is 18 residues long. V lost 2 bases and J 4 bases, leaving 20 bases between the germline ends. CDR3 DNA: TGTGCCACCAGCAGAAGTTTCGTTATGAGTCAAATCACCGGGGAGCTGTTTTTT. Translation gives CATSRSFVMSQITGELFF.

The gene calls are TRBV6-6 and TRBJ1-2, with TRBD1 identical over 8 bases. This CDR3 has 16 residues. The V gene's germline CDR1 is MNHNY and CDR2 SVGAGI (reference sequence). V dropped 2 bases and J dropped 7; count of bases not matched to a gene: 12. The CDR3, as DNA: TGTGCCAGCAGTTACACCCTGACAGGGGATTTCCTTGGCTACACCTTC. Translation gives CASSYTLTGDFLGYTF.

The V gene is TRBV7-9, the J gene TRBJ2-1; possibly TRBD2 for D (6 bases). CDR1 SEHNR and CDR2 FQNEAQ come from the germline V gene (reference sequence). Trimming took 6 bases from V and 9 from J, leaving 12 bases between them. The CDR3 is made up of 12 amino acids. This CDR3 is CASSRGSPEQFF. The CDR3 nucleotides read TGTGCCAGCAGTCGGGGGAGTCCTGAGCAGTTCTTC.

The chain recombines TRBV19 with TRBJ2-4; the D gene is possibly TRBD2 (6 bases). Germline V CDR1 and CDR2: LNHDA, SQIVND (reference sequence). Trimming cost V 3 bases and J 4 bases, with 16 bases left between them. The CDR3 has 16 amino acids. CDR3: CASSIIPSGVKNIQYF. The CDR3 DNA follows: TGTGCCAGTAGTATCATCCCGTCGGGAGTTAAAAACATTCAGTACTTC.

The V gene is TRBV7-2, the J gene TRBJ2-5, with 7 bases matching TRBD2. V was pared by 5 bases and J by 7 bases, with 7 bases of the junction left unmatched. The germline V gene has CDR1 SGHTA and CDR2 FQGNSA. This CDR3 contains 13 residues. Here the CDR3 DNA reads TGTGCCAGCAGCAACACCCCGGGGGGGACCCAGTACTTC. This codes for CASSNTPGGTQYF.

The J gene is TRBJ2-6, the V gene TRBV7-8; D ambiguous. Trimming stripped 6 bases from V and 4 bases from J, with 16 bases between. The CDR3 extends over 16 amino acids. Germline V gene lookup returns CDR1 SGHVS and CDR2 FQNEAQ. Here the CDR3 reads CASSYLRGFGANVLTF. In DNA, the CDR3 is TGTGCCAGCAGTTATCTGAGAGGATTCGGGGCCAACGTCCTGACTTTC.

The chain recombines TRBV18 with TRBJ1-2; D not certain. The CDR3 is 15 amino acids. Germline-derived CDR1 and CDR2 are KGHSH and LQKENI. V lost 0 bases and J lost 3, with 11 bases in between. CDR3 protein: CASSPPTDNYYGYTF. The DNA for the CDR3 is TGTGCCAGCTCACCACCGACCGACAACTACTATGGCTACACCTTC.

V usage is TRBV18 and J usage is TRBJ1-1; perhaps TRBD1 as D (6 bases). The germline V gene encodes CDR1 KGHSH and CDR2 LQKENI. V was cut by 2 bases and J by 0 bases, with 13 bases left in between. The CDR3 is 16 residues long. The CDR3 sequence is CASSPVGADMNTEAFF. CDR3 coding DNA: TGTGCCAGCTCACCAGTGGGGGCAGACATGAACACTGAAGCTTTCTTT.

This clone is classed as medium-sized. The genes are TRBV19 and TRBJ2-3; TRBD2 agrees at 11 bases. The CDR3 runs to 18 residues. Germline V lookup: CDR1 LNHDA, CDR2 SQIVND (reference sequence). Losses at the gene ends were 3 bases for V and 0 bases for J; bases not matched to a gene: 8. The CDR3 sequence is CASSMLAGGLTSTDTQYF. The CDR3, as DNA: TGTGCCAGTAGTATGCTAGCGGGGGGTTTAACTAGCACAGATACGCAGTATTTT.

The J gene is TRBJ2-5, the V gene TRBV18; TRBD2 aligns across 7 bases. Germline V CDR1 and CDR2: KGHSH, LQKENI. V shed 3 bases, J shed 5 bases, and the junction held 12 bases outside the gene matches. The CDR3 consists of 16 residues. The DNA for the CDR3 is TGTGCCAGCTCACCCCTCACCGGGGGGTCAGGGGAGACCCAGTACTTC. Its protein product is CASSPLTGGSGETQYF.

The genes are TRBV15 and TRBJ2-5; D is undetermined. The CDR3 length is 14 residues. Germline assignment: CDR1 LNHNV and CDR2 YYDKDF (reference sequence). The V gene lost 3 bases and the J gene lost 1 base, with 9 bases spanning the gap. CDR3 DNA sequence: TGTGCCACCAGCAGTGATCACCCCCAAGAGACCCAGTACTTC. Protein: CATSSDHPQETQYF.

This clone has just one count. This chain joins TRBV9 and TRBJ2-2, with TRBD1 matching over 9 bases. The V segment lost 1 base and the J segment 6 bases; nucleotides outside the gene matches: 7. Germline V gene lookup returns CDR1 SGDLS and CDR2 YYNGEE. The CDR3 extends over 16 amino acids. The DNA of the CDR3 is TGTGCCAGCAGCGTAACAGGGGGCTCCGTAGCCGGGGAGCTGTTTTTT. This sequence encodes CASSVTGGSVAGELFF.

V and J are TRBV6-2 or TRBV6-3 and TRBJ1-5; tentatively, D is TRBD1 (5 bases). This CDR3 region has 15 residues. V was trimmed by 4 bases and J by 7 bases, leaving 17 bases between them. In germline, CDR1 is MNHEY, CDR2 SVGEGT. CDR3 nucleotide sequence: TGTGCCAGCAGTTCCGCCTCTATAGGGGTCCAGCCCCAGCATTTT. It translates to CASSSASIGVQPQHF.

This chain links TRBV27 with TRBJ1-5; a weak D match, TRBD1 (6 bases). CDR1 is MNHEY, CDR2 SMNVEV, per germline (reference sequence). V shed 1 base and J shed 5 bases, with 15 bases lying between them. This CDR3 is built from 16 residues. CDR3 DNA: TGTGCCAGCAGTTTATTGGGGGCCGTCCCCGATCAGCCCCAGCATTTT. Amino acid sequence: CASSLLGAVPDQPQHF.

The rearrangement uses TRBV11-2 and TRBJ2-5, with TRBD2 as a possible D gene (7 bases). Per the germline V gene, CDR1 is SGHAT and CDR2 is FQNNGV. Trimming stripped 3 bases from V and 4 bases from J, with 12 bases between. The CDR3 spans 14 residues. CDR3 region: CASSFGGGAETQYF. The CDR3 DNA follows: TGTGCCAGCAGCTTCGGTGGGGGGGCAGAGACCCAGTACTTC. Based on the CDR3 plus reference TRBV11-2 and TRBJ2-5, the full variable domain is EAGVAQSPRYKIIEKRQSVAFWCNPISGHATLYWYQQILGQGPKLLIQFQNNGVVDDSQLPKDRFSAERLKGVDSTLKIQPAKLEDSAVYLCASSFGGGAETQYFGPGTRLLVL.

The chain has TRBV6-2 or TRBV6-3 and TRBJ2-7; 9 bases align to TRBD2. J lost 3 bases, V lost 3 bases, and 12 bases had no gene match. CDR1 MNHEY and CDR2 SVGEGT come from the germline V gene. The CDR3 loop spans 17 amino acids. As DNA, the CDR3 is TGTGCCAGCAGTTATATACAGGGACTAGCAGAGAACTACGAGCAGTACTTC. This encodes CASSYIQGLAENYEQYF.

DNA for the CDR3: TGTGCCAGCAGCCAAGTTCTTTTGGACAAACAAGAGACCCAGTACTTC. This translates into CASSQVLLDKQETQYF. This chain links TRBV14 with TRBJ2-5, with D perhaps matching TRBD1 (5 bases). CDR3 length equals 16 residues. V was clipped by 1 base and J by 2 bases, with 14 bases between them. Germline values: CDR1 SGHDN, CDR2 FVKESK.

V gene TRBV30 combines with J gene TRBJ1-5, with a tentative D call TRBD1 (5 bases). V was pared by 3 bases and J by 9 bases, with 21 bases between. CDR1 and CDR2 (germline): GTSNPN, SVGIG (reference sequence). The CDR3 covers 15 residues. CDR3: CAWRIGDRAQTPQHF. The CDR3 DNA follows: TGTGCCTGGAGGATAGGGGACCGCGCCCAGACGCCCCAGCATTTT. Using reference TRBV30 and TRBJ1-5 for the parts outside the CDR3, the full variable domain is SQTIHQWPATLVQPVGSPLSLECTVEGTSNPNLYWYRQAAGRGLQLLFYSVGIGQISSEVPQNLSASRPQDRQFILSSKKLLLSDSGFYLCAWRIGDRAQTPQHFGDGTRLSIL.

This clone has only a few counts. V and J are TRBV7-2 and TRBJ1-1, with D uncertain. The germline gives CDR1 SGHTA, CDR2 FQGNSA. The CDR3 consists of 12 residues. Deletions cut 5 bases from V and 7 bases from J, with 11 bases between. The CDR3: CASSLTFHEAFF. In DNA form, the CDR3 reads TGTGCCAGCAGCCTGACCTTCCATGAAGCTTTCTTT.

A remark on this clone: An end of the junction differs from the germline gene, which may be a read error. The sample contains more than one DNA sequence encoding this CDR3. V gene TRBV12-5 combines with J gene TRBJ1-1; 7 bases map to TRBD1. Looked up from germline, CDR1 is LGHNT and CDR2 is FRNRAP. The CDR3 totals 15 residues. The CDR3 DNA is TGTGCTAGTGGTTTGACCGGACAGGCGAACACTGAAGCCTTCTTT. Protein product: CASGLTGQANTEAFF.

The chain links TRBV3-1 (or the pseudogene TRBV3-2) to TRBJ2-7, with 8 bases identical to TRBD1. Per germline, CDR1 LGHDT and CDR2 YNNKEL (reference sequence). V shed 1 base and J 5 bases; nucleotides not matched to a gene: 7. This CDR3 spans 15 amino acids. The CDR3 here is CASSQGDRLGHEQYV. The CDR3 nucleotides read TGTGCCAGCAGCCAAGGGGACAGGTTGGGGCACGAGCAGTACGTC.

This chain uses TRBV11-3 with TRBJ2-3; either TRBD1 or TRBD2 may supply D (5 bases each). This CDR3 has 14 amino acids. V gave up 2 bases and J gave up 4 bases, with 10 bases separating them. The germline V gene encodes CDR1 SGHNT and CDR2 YENEEA. The CDR3, as DNA: TGTGCCAGCAGCTTATCCGGGACCGCAGATACGCAGTATTTT. It translates to CASSLSGTADTQYF.

The rearrangement links TRBV11-3 to TRBJ2-2; 7 bases are a match to TRBD2. The length of the CDR3 is 13 residues. Germline loops: CDR1 SGHNT, CDR2 YENEEA. The ends lost 6 bases at V and 6 bases at J; junction bases unmatched: 4. CDR3 nucleotides: TGTGCCAGCAGAAGCGGGATGTCCGGGGAGCTGTTTTTT. It encodes CASRSGMSGELFF.

This clone was observed once. CDR3 nucleotides: TGTGCCAGCAGCTTTTCGGGGCGACTCTTAAAACTGTTTTTT. Protein product: CASSFSGRLLKLFF. This sequence joins TRBV7-9 and TRBJ1-4; D is possibly TRBD1 (5 bases). From germline, CDR1 is SEHNR and CDR2 FQNEAQ (reference sequence). The CDR3 covers 14 residues. V lost 3 bases and J lost 10, with 15 bases in between.